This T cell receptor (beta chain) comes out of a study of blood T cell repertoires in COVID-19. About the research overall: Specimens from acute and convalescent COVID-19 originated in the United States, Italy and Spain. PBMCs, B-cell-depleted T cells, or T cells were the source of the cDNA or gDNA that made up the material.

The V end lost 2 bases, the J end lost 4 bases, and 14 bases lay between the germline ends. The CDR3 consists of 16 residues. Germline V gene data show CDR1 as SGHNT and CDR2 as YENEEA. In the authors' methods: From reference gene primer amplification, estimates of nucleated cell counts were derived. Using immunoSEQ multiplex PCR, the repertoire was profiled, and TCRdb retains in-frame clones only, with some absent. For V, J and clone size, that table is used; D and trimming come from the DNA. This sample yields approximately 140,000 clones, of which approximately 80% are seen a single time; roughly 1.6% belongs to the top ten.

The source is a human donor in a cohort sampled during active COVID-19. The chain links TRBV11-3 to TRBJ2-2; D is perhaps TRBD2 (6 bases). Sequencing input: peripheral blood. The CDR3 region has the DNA TGTGCCAGCAGCTTATTCGGGACTGATCCCACCGGGGAGCTGTTTTTT. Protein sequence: CASSLFGTDPTGELFF.